This T cell receptor beta chain stems from a study of vaccination and CD4 T cells after COVID-19. Overall study: In the convalescent cohort, there were six males and four females, two of them Hispanic.

Study findings and constraints: The rise in median SARS-CoV-2-reactive clonotypes, from around 19 to 38, was not significant.

Treatment specified: approximately 10-day PBMC culture with coronavirus spike peptide pools or control peptides (ViraFEST assay). In regard to this clonotype: Its antigen is undetermined.

Scientists ran DNA taken from cultured CD4+ T cells through the Oncomine TCR Beta short-read assay for sequencing. From cultured CD4+ T cells, genomic DNA was extracted. TCRdb re-analysed the PCR reads in MiXCR, keeping a single row per CDR3 protein. The table shows 9,000 to 15,000 distinct CDR3 sequences, with approximately 53% occurring only once. CDR3 size: 18 residues. Germline trimming cut 4 bases from V and 1 base from J; bases unmatched to any gene: 12. Germline lookup yields CDR1 SGHNT and CDR2 YYREEE (reference sequence). This TCR was sampled from a human donor who had recovered from COVID-19. V gene TRBV5-4 combines with J gene TRBJ1-1; 11 bases match TRBD1. The specimen was CD4+ T cells from blood, cultured in vitro. The CDR3 DNA follows: TGTGCCAGCAGCCCACCGGGACAGGGGGGGTTTCGGAACACTGAAGCTTTCTTT. Translating it yields CASSPPGQGGFRNTEAFF.